The clone carrying this T cell receptor beta chain was observed a few times. No antigen is known for it. These data originate in a study of blood T cells in healthy people across ages. A second PCR of roughly 7 to 11 cycles used a sample-barcoded 5' primer and a J-beta primer mix. Each CDR3 protein is one row after TCRdb ran MiXCR on the 5' RACE reads. The sample holds some 1.5 million distinct CDR3 sequences, under 55% seen once. Overall study findings and caveats: Diversity of TCR beta per million T cells declined in a roughly linear way with age. Researchers said unsorted PBMCs prevented a conclusive naive versus antigen-experienced comparison. Compared with aged donors, long-lived donors showed fewer expanded clones, suggesting selection. Correlation between TCR beta diversity and naive T cell percentage was strong.

Sequencing input: blood. The clonotype comes from a woman aged 18-35 years in good health.

The CDR3 DNA reads TGTGCCGCCTCCAGGAGAGACAATGAGCAGTTCTTC. This translates into CAASRRDNEQFF. V is TRBV4-2 and J is TRBJ2-1, with no clear D. Germline CDR1 is LGHNA and CDR2 is YNFKEQ. CDR3 size: 12 residues. V lost 11 bases and J lost 5, with 13 bases in between.